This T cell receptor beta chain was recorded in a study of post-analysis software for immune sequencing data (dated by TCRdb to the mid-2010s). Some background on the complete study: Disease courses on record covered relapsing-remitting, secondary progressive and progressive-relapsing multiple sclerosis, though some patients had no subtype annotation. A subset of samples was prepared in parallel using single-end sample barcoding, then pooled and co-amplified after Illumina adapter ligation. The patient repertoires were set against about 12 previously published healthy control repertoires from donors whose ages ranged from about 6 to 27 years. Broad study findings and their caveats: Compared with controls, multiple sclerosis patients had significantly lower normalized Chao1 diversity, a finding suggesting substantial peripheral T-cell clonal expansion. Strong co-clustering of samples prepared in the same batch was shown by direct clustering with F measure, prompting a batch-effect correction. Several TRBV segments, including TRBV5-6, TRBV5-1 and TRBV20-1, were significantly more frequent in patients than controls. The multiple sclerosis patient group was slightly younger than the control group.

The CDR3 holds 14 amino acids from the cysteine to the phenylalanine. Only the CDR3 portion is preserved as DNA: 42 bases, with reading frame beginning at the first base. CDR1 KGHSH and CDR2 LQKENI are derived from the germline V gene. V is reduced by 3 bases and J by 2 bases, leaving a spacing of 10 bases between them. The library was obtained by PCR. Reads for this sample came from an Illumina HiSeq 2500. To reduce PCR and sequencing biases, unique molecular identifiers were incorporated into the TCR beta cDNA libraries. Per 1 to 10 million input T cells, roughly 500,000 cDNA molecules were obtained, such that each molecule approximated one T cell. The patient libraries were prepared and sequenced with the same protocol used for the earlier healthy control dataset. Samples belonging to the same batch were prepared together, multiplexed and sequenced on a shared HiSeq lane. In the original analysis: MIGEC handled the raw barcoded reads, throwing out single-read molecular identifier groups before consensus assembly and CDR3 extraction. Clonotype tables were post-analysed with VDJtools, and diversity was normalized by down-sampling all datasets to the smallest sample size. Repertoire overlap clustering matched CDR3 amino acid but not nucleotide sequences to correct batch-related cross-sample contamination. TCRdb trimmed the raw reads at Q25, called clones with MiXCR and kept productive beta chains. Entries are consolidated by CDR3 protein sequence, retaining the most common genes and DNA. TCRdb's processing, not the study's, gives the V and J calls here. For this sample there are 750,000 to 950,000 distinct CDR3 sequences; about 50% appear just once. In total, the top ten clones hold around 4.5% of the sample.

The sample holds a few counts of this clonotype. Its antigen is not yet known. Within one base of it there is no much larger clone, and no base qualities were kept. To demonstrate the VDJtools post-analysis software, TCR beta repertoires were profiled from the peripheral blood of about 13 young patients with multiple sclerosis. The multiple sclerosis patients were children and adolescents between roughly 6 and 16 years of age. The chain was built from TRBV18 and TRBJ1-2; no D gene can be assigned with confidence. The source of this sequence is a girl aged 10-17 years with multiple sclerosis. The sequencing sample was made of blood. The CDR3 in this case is CASSPLTANYGYTF. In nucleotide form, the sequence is TGTGCCAGCTCACCCCTGACCGCAAACTATGGCTACACCTTC.